What follows are 22 T cell receptor beta chains derived from one specimen sequenced in a study of T cell repertoires in cytomegalovirus infection (dated by TCRdb to between 2018 and 2021). Sequencing was carried out with an Illumina HiSeq 1500. The raw public data were reprocessed by TCRdb itself: fastp quality trimming at Q25, MiXCR clonotype calling, in-frame beta chains only. Rows are combined by CDR3 protein, so each entry shows the most common genes and DNA. Counted in this sample were some 900,000 distinct CDR3 sequences; roughly 33% of them appeared once. Of the sample, 12% falls within the top ten clones. Taken with the paper, the label for treatment or condition translates to: in vitro stimulation with specific CMV peptide epitopes to enrich CMV-specific T cells. These TCRs' antigens remain unknown. The sample consisted of cultured CD8+ T cells from PBMCs, taken from culture after CMV antigen stimulation. All receptors derive from a human donor in good health (CMV status not recorded). Some clones in this sample may be carry-over from other donors' samples.

The J gene is TRBJ2-3, the V gene TRBV2, with no clear D. Trimming removed 7 bases at V and 7 bases at J, with 9 bases between. Germline V lookup: CDR1 SNHLY, CDR2 FYNNEI. The CDR3 runs 11 residues. The CDR3 DNA reads TGTGCCAGCATAAAGGGTTATACGCAGTATTTT. Protein product: CASIKGYTQYF.

In this sample, this clonotype turned up a few times. V gene TRBV7-9 combines with J gene TRBJ2-3, with 7 bases lining up with TRBD1. CDR1 SEHNR and CDR2 FQNEAQ come from the germline V gene (reference sequence). V shed 7 bases and J 1 base; nucleotides not matched to a gene: 11. CDR3 length: 16 amino acids. In DNA, the CDR3 is TGTGCCAGCACCCCCTCTGGAGGACAGGGCACAGATACGCAGTATTTT. Its protein is CASTPSGGQGTDTQYF.

This chain links TRBV2 with TRBJ2-4; 7 bases align to TRBD2. The CDR3 consists of 16 residues. Germline lookup yields CDR1 SNHLY and CDR2 FYNNEI. J was trimmed by 2 bases and V by 2 bases; bases with no gene match: 6. CDR3 residues: CASSEKPGGSKNIQYF. In DNA form, the CDR3 reads TGTGCCAGCAGTGAAAAGCCGGGGGGTTCCAAAAACATTCAGTACTTC.

This clonotype was detected many times. The chain employs TRBV11-3 and TRBJ2-3; no definite D call. V gave up 2 bases and J gave up 2 bases, with 14 bases separating them. Germline V gene sequence: CDR1 SGHNT, CDR2 YENEEA. The CDR3 runs 16 residues. CDR3 DNA: TGTGCCAGCAGCTTAATTCCGGAGATCTACACAGATACGCAGTATTTT. Translating gives CASSLIPEIYTDTQYF.

The chain carries TRBV19 and TRBJ1-5; D call uncertain. Germline CDR1 reads LNHDA; CDR2 reads SQIVND (reference sequence). V dropped 1 base and J dropped 7 bases, with 8 bases sitting between them. CDR3 length: 13 amino acids. The CDR3: CASSIGGSQPQHF. CDR3 in DNA: TGTGCCAGTAGTATAGGCGGGTCACAGCCCCAGCATTTT.

This chain uses TRBV19 with TRBJ1-1; D might be TRBD1 (6 bases). There are 13 residues in the CDR3. Trimming left V 3 bases short and J 5 bases short, with 10 bases between. Germline CDR1 LNHDA, CDR2 SQIVND (reference sequence). The CDR3 sequence is CASSIQGFTEAFF. CDR3 DNA sequence: TGTGCCAGTAGTATTCAGGGGTTTACTGAAGCTTTCTTT.

J is TRBJ2-7 and V is TRBV6-2 or TRBV6-3; D call uncertain. The CDR3 loop spans 14 amino acids. CDR1 MNHEY and CDR2 SVGEGT come from the germline V gene. The CDR3 protein is CANSYSIGSYEQYV. The CDR3 nucleotides are TGTGCCAACAGTTACTCGATCGGATCCTACGAGCAGTACGTC.

The table lists this clonotype with a few counts. The rearrangement joins TRBV27 to TRBJ2-2; D gene ambiguous. Germline loops: CDR1 MNHEY, CDR2 SMNVEV (reference sequence). This CDR3 comprises 13 residues. The V end lost 6 bases, the J end lost 7 bases, and 12 bases lay between the germline ends. This chain's CDR3 is CASSRPGGGELFF. The CDR3 DNA reads as TGTGCCAGCAGCCGGCCCGGTGGCGGGGAGCTGTTTTTT.

The chain is built from TRBV6-2 or TRBV6-3 and TRBJ2-7; D unresolved. V lost 4 bases and J 4 bases, leaving 11 bases between the germline ends. CDR1 and CDR2 (germline): MNHEY, SVGEGT. This CDR3 region has 13 residues. CDR3 in DNA: TGTGCCAGCAGTTCCTCTCCCTTTTACGAGCAGTACGTC. This sequence encodes CASSSSPFYEQYV.

This chain connects TRBV6-2 or TRBV6-3 to TRBJ1-2, with 8 positions matching TRBD1. J was trimmed by 5 bases and V by 2 bases; bases with no gene match: 16. The V gene's germline CDR1 is MNHEY and CDR2 SVGEGT. The CDR3 loop spans 18 amino acids. In DNA, the CDR3 is TGTGCCAGCAGTTACGGGCATCTCGGGAGGACAGGGCAATATGGCTACACCTTC. Protein sequence: CASSYGHLGRTGQYGYTF.

This clonotype was seen more than once but under ten times. This chain joins TRBV7-2 and TRBJ2-3; 11 nucleotides match TRBD2. After removal of 5 bases from V and 1 base from J, the junction contained 5 bases not matched to a gene. CDR3 size: 16 residues. CDR1 and CDR2 from the germline V gene are SGHTA and FQGNSA. CDR3 nucleotide sequence: TGTGCCAGCAGCGGCTTACTAGCGGGGGGCACAGATACGCAGTATTTT. This sequence encodes CASSGLLAGGTDTQYF. Full variable domain (missing parts from reference TRBV7-2 and TRBJ2-3): GAGVSQSPSNKVTEKGKDVELRCDPISGHTALYWYRQSLGQGLEFLIYFQGNSAPDKSGLPSDRFSAERTGGSVSTLTIQRTQQEDSAVYLCASSGLLAGGTDTQYFGPGTRLTVL.

CDR3 nucleotide sequence: TGTGCCAGCAGCTTGAAACAGGGGGAAATTGGACAGCCCCAGCATTTT. Encoded protein: CASSLKQGEIGQPQHF. The V call is TRBV5-6, the J call TRBJ1-5; 8 bases are a match to TRBD1. J was trimmed by 7 bases and V by 1 base; bases with no gene match: 10. Germline V gene data show CDR1 as SGHDT and CDR2 as YYEEEE. This CDR3 spans 16 amino acids.

This clonotype was observed many times. The chain employs TRBV7-2 and TRBJ2-7; 9 bases match TRBD2. Germline CDR1 is SGHTA and CDR2 is FQGNSA. This CDR3 has 13 amino acids. The V gene end was trimmed by 5 bases and the J gene end by 7 bases; junction bases not matched to a gene: 6. The CDR3 sequence: CASSRLAGEEQYV. The CDR3 coding sequence is TGTGCCAGCAGCAGATTAGCGGGGGAAGAGCAGTACGTC.

The rearrangement uses TRBV12-3 or TRBV12-4 and TRBJ2-7; 11 bases match TRBD2. V shed 6 bases and J 2 bases; nucleotides not matched to a gene: 9. The CDR3 runs to 16 residues. CDR3 loop: CASRASGGTIAYEQYF. CDR3 sequence (DNA): TGTGCCAGCAGGGCTAGCGGGGGGACGATCGCCTACGAGCAGTACTTC.

V usage is TRBV3-1 and J usage is TRBJ2-7; D not certain. Trimming took 4 bases from V and 3 from J, leaving 10 bases between them. The CDR3 has 13 residues. In germline, CDR1 is LGHDT, CDR2 YNNKEL (reference sequence). The CDR3 spells CASSPGSFYEQYF. The CDR3 DNA is TGTGCCAGCAGCCCCGGGTCTTTCTACGAGCAGTACTTC.

On this clonotype: Because it lacks the conserved phenylalanine or tryptophan at the end, this CDR3 is likely a read error. V gene TRBV5-6 combines with J gene TRBJ2-7, with a weak D call TRBD1 (5 bases). The CDR3 extends over 14 amino acids. The V end lost 0 bases, the J end lost 2 bases, and 9 bases lay between the germline ends. Germline CDR1 and CDR2: SGHDT and YYEEEE. The DNA of the CDR3 is TGTGCCAGCAGCTTGGAGGGGCTCCCCTACGAGCAGTACCTC. Encoded protein: CASSLEGLPYEQYL.

This chain joins TRBV5-6 and TRBJ2-3, with 11 bases matching TRBD1. The CDR3 covers 15 residues. V gave up 1 base and J gave up 4 bases; unmatched junction bases: 2. Germline assignment: CDR1 SGHDT and CDR2 YYEEEE. The CDR3 nucleotides read TGTGCCAGCAGCTTGTGGGGACAGGGGGCAGATACGCAGTATTTT. This gives the protein CASSLWGQGADTQYF.

The chain couples TRBV2 to TRBJ2-3; TRBD2 matches 8 bases. Germline CDR1 is SNHLY and CDR2 is FYNNEI. With 2 bases clipped from V and 1 base from J, the junction kept 5 bases outside the gene matches. The CDR3 has 16 amino acids. Here the CDR3 DNA reads TGTGCCAGCAGTGAATCAAGCGGGGGAGGCACAGATACGCAGTATTTT. Amino acids: CASSESSGGGTDTQYF.

The gene calls are TRBV29-1 and TRBJ2-7; 11 bases line up with TRBD1. Losses at the gene ends were 4 bases for V and 3 bases for J; bases not matched to a gene: 8. Germline V lookup: CDR1 SQVTM, CDR2 ANQGSEA. The CDR3 contains 15 residues. CDR3 nucleotide sequence: TGCAGCGTTGCGTCCGGACAGGGGGCTGGCTACGAGCAGTACTTC. This translates into CSVASGQGAGYEQYF.

This clonotype was observed a handful of times. The chain combines TRBV7-3 with TRBJ2-2; D call uncertain. V was shortened by 4 bases and J by 0 bases, with 12 bases between the two germline ends. The germline gives CDR1 SGHTA, CDR2 FQGTGA. The CDR3 loop spans 16 amino acids. The CDR3 region has the DNA TGTGCCAGCAGCTACTCCGAGGTGCCGAACACCGGGGAGCTGTTTTTT. This codes for CASSYSEVPNTGELFF.

This clonotype occurred a few times. This chain uses TRBV7-9 with TRBJ1-1, with TRBD1 matching 8 bases. With 6 bases clipped from V and 7 bases from J, the junction kept 7 bases outside the gene matches. Per the germline V gene, CDR1 is SEHNR and CDR2 is FQNEAQ (reference sequence). The CDR3 sequence is 13 residues long. In DNA form, the CDR3 reads TGTGCCAGCAGGGGACAGGCTCGGGGTGAAGCTTTCTTT. Amino acids: CASRGQARGEAFF.

This clonotype appeared many times. This chain connects TRBV5-8 to TRBJ2-1; 13 positions match TRBD2. J gave up 10 bases and V 5 bases, and 9 bases lay outside the gene matches. The V gene's germline CDR1 is SGHTS and CDR2 YDEGEE. This CDR3 is 15 amino acids long. CDR3 nucleotides: TGTGCCAGCAGGCCACTAGCGGGGGGGCTCTGGGAGCAGTTCTTC. Translating it yields CASRPLAGGLWEQFF. The entire variable domain, with the rest obtained from reference TRBV5-8 and TRBJ2-1, is as follows: EAGVTQSPTHLIKTRGQQATLRCSPISGHTSVYWYQQALGLGLQFLLWYDEGEERNRGNFPPRFSGRQFPNYSSELNVNALELEDSALYLCASRPLAGGLWEQFFGPGTRLTVL.